This is a list of T cell receptor beta chains from one sample in a study of blood T cell repertoires in COVID-19. Here immunoSEQ multiplex PCR was the method, and the copy in TCRdb shows in-frame clones only, minus some. Among around 46,000 clones listed, about 87% were seen once. Sequenced material: peripheral blood. These receptors were collected from an elderly woman with COVID-19, enrolled during active disease. The conserved cysteine and the conserved F or W are not part of the CDR3 here.

v_call: TRBV6-5; cdr3_aa: ASSRTGAGELF
v_call: TRBV7-2; cdr3_aa: ASSLGGLRTDTQY
v_call: TRBV5-6; cdr3_aa: ASSRGSLNTGELF
v_call: TRBV6-4; cdr3_aa: ASSRTGRLGSQETQY
v_call: TRBV2; cdr3_aa: ASSDTGDNSPLH
v_call: TRBV18; cdr3_aa: ASSPSREQPQH
v_call: TRBV25-1; cdr3_aa: ASSARYPNEQF
v_call: TRBV28; cdr3_aa: ASSKISDRRPQH
v_call: TRBV5-4; cdr3_aa: ASSTGAGTNYGYT
v_call: TRBV29-1; cdr3_aa: SVEDPLEAF
v_call: TRBV9; cdr3_aa: ASTGNYGYT
v_call: TRBV7-2; cdr3_aa: ASSLTSFTDTQY
v_call: TRBV14; cdr3_aa: ASSQWATGNTIY
v_call: TRBV4-1; cdr3_aa: ASSDYRGVGEKLF
v_call: TRBV28; cdr3_aa: ASLLGQAGEKLF
v_call: TRBV10-1; cdr3_aa: ASSESTGRNTEAF
v_call: TRBV2; cdr3_aa: ASSEVGGSSPLH
v_call: TRBV4-2; cdr3_aa: ASSQGLAGGPWEQF
v_call: TRBV5-5; cdr3_aa: ASSFEDRTYEQY
v_call: TRBV15; cdr3_aa: ATSRDRGLNEKLF
v_call: TRBV11-2; cdr3_aa: ASSRRGTSNTGELF
v_call: TRBV5-1; cdr3_aa: ASSLEGGNTEAF
v_call: TRBV19; cdr3_aa: ATRLAGGPEGTYEQY
v_call: TRBV6-5; cdr3_aa: ASSYSGGGQY
v_call: TRBV5-1; cdr3_aa: ASSLGGIMNTEAF
v_call: TRBV19; cdr3_aa: ASSSRDSNSPLH
v_call: TRBV11-2; cdr3_aa: ASSLGGLYNEQF
v_call: TRBV7-9; cdr3_aa: ASSPRDRLHEQY
v_call: TRBV2; cdr3_aa: ASRSYRGGTEAF
v_call: TRBV6-1; cdr3_aa: ASSEVATGYMVLT
v_call: TRBV7-9; cdr3_aa: ASSPGTVGGEKLF
v_call: TRBV28; cdr3_aa: ASGAPGLITNEQF
v_call: TRBV6-2/TRBV6-3; cdr3_aa: ASSYQDRSGANVLT
v_call: TRBV5-1; cdr3_aa: ASSLGQSFYGYT
v_call: TRBV24-1; cdr3_aa: ATSLSLAGETQY
v_call: TRBV4-2; cdr3_aa: ASSQRAVRGSYNEQF
v_call: TRBV5-4; cdr3_aa: ASSLNGQSYYGYT
v_call: TRBV5-1; cdr3_aa: ASSLVRRLAGGTDTQY
v_call: TRBV27; cdr3_aa: ASSLMGQGDYGYT
v_call: TRBV7-3; cdr3_aa: ASSLGAGGPRDTQY
v_call: TRBV5-1; cdr3_aa: ASSSYSYEQY
v_call: TRBV2; cdr3_aa: ASSDQESNEKLF
v_call: TRBV2; cdr3_aa: AKTSGGASSYNEQF
v_call: TRBV30; cdr3_aa: AYSGTAYGYT
v_call: TRBV6-5; cdr3_aa: ASSYQRFTDTQY
v_call: TRBV5-8; cdr3_aa: ASTRAQGRIVNEQF
v_call: TRBV12-3/TRBV12-4; cdr3_aa: ASSRDISEQY
v_call: TRBV9; cdr3_aa: ASSVDVRGDTIY
v_call: TRBV7-7; cdr3_aa: ASSRQPTSGSAGELF
v_call: TRBV15; cdr3_aa: ATSTHSPGVHGYT
v_call: TRBV5-1; cdr3_aa: ASSVSGDTYNEQF
v_call: TRBV2; cdr3_aa: ASSEQGSQNEKLF